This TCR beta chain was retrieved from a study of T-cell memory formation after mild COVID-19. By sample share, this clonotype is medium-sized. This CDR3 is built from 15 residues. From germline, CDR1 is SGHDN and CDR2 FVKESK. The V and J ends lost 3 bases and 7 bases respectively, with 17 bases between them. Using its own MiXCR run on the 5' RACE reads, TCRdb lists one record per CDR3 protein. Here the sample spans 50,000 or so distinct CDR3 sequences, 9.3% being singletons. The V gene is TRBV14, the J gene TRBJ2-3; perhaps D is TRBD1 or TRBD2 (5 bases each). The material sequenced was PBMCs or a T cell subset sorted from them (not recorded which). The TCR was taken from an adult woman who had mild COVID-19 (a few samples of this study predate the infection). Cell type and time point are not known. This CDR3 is CASSQGSSWGNTQYF. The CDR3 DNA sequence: TGTGCCAGCAGCCAGGGGTCCTCGTGGGGGAATACGCAGTATTTT.